These 10 T cell receptor beta chains came from one sample sequenced in a study of shared clonotypes between healthy human individuals. Measured with immunoSEQ multiplex PCR; TCRdb has only the in-frame clones, and not every one. The sample has millions of clones, roughly 94% seen once. Sequencing was performed on naive CD4+ T cells sorted from blood. Subset indicated: CD45RA+ positively selected. All receptors derive from a man aged 18 to 30 in good health.

The chain combines TRBV6-1 with TRBJ2-7; 10 nucleotides align to TRBD1. CDR1 is MNHNS, CDR2 SASEGT, per germline. V lost 6 bases, J lost 5 bases, and 4 bases stayed unmatched. CDR3 length: 13 residues. DNA for the CDR3: TGTGCCAGCAGGGGGGACAGGGGCAACGAGCAGTACTTC. As protein: CASRGDRGNEQYF.

The V gene is TRBV10-1, the J gene TRBJ2-7, with 8 bases matching TRBD1. V was clipped by 3 bases and J by 4 bases; unmatched bases: 8. The CDR3 runs 15 residues. Germline V gene lookup returns CDR1 WNHNN and CDR2 SYGVQD (reference sequence). This chain's CDR3 is CASSESLDRGYEQYF. In nucleotides, the CDR3 is TGCGCCAGCAGTGAAAGTTTAGACAGGGGATACGAGCAGTACTTC.

The rearrangement uses TRBV27 and TRBJ1-6; D not certain. Germline assignment: CDR1 MNHEY and CDR2 SMNVEV (reference sequence). The CDR3 is made up of 13 amino acids. V was shortened by 4 bases and J by 8 bases, with 9 bases between the two germline ends. The DNA for the CDR3 is TGTGCCAGCAGTTCCGAGTCCTATTCACCCCTCCACTTT. The encoded protein is CASSSESYSPLHF.

The chain is built from TRBV7-2 and TRBJ2-1, with TRBD2 matching 8 bases. The CDR3 has 13 residues. The junction had 5 bases not matched to a gene; V was cut back by 5 bases and J by 8 bases. The germline V gene has CDR1 SGHTA and CDR2 FQGNSA. The CDR3 DNA is TGTGCCAGCAGCCGGATTAGCGGGGATGAGCAGTTCTTC. Encoded protein: CASSRISGDEQFF.

This clone was detected once. The chain uses TRBV7-2 and TRBJ2-3; TRBD2 aligns across 8 bases. Germline V gene lookup returns CDR1 SGHTA and CDR2 FQGNSA. This CDR3 has 14 residues. V lost 3 bases to trimming and J lost 6 bases; unmatched junction nucleotides: 5. The CDR3 nucleotides read TGTGCCAGCAGCTTCCGTAGCGGGGCTGATACGCAGTATTTT. Its translation: CASSFRSGADTQYF.

V gene TRBV4-1 combines with J gene TRBJ1-2, with 7 bases fitting TRBD1. The CDR3 runs to 19 residues. Unmatched junction bases numbered 17, after V lost 0 bases and J lost 4 bases. The germline V gene encodes CDR1 MGHRA and CDR2 YSYEKL. The CDR3 DNA reads as TGCGCCAGCAGCCAAGATCCCAGGATAACAGGGGATAGATTCTATGGCTACACCTTC. It specifies CASSQDPRITGDRFYGYTF.

The CDR3 is CASRGGSGANVLTF. The CDR3 DNA reads as TGTGCCAGCCGGGGAGGATCTGGGGCCAACGTCCTGACTTTC. The chain employs TRBV6-6 and TRBJ2-6; TRBD2 is a possible D gene (6 bases). Germline CDR1 and CDR2: MNHNY and SVGAGI (reference sequence). The CDR3 extends over 14 amino acids. V gave up 8 bases and J gave up 1 base, with 9 bases separating them.

This chain uses TRBV7-2 with TRBJ2-1; 10 bases line up with TRBD2. Trimming removed 1 base from V and 7 bases from J; junction bases left unmatched: 7. The CDR3 sequence is 16 residues long. CDR1 and CDR2 (germline): SGHTA, FQGNSA. For the CDR3, the DNA is TGTGCCAGCAGCTTAGTTGCTAGCGGGAGTCAGAATGAGCAGTTCTTC. It codes for CASSLVASGSQNEQFF.

This clone was recorded only once. The rearrangement uses TRBV6-5 and TRBJ1-4; no definite D call. V was clipped by 5 bases and J by 11 bases, with 9 bases between them. CDR1 and CDR2 (germline): MNHEY, SVGAGI. The CDR3 totals 11 residues. The CDR3 protein is CASSGAGKLFF. The CDR3 bases are TGTGCCAGCAGTGGCGCAGGCAAACTGTTTTTT.

V is TRBV4-1 and J is TRBJ2-3; 10 bases map to TRBD2. The length of the CDR3 is 16 residues. Germline-derived CDR1 and CDR2 are MGHRA and YSYEKL. J was trimmed by 7 bases and V by 5 bases; bases with no gene match: 12. CDR3 sequence (DNA): TGCGCCAGCAGCATATCCGGGACTAGCGTTGTTTATACGCAGTATTTT. This gives the protein CASSISGTSVVYTQYF.